Sequencing of this T cell receptor (beta chain) was carried out in a study of tumor-infiltrating lymphocytes in primary liver carcinoma. Looking at the study overall: The patient population consisted of men and women between 30 and 69 years of age.

With a constant-region primer, TCR beta cDNA was made from 400 to 550 ng of total RNA. Employing slightly modified ARM-PCR, three nested multiplex PCR rounds were run, and these gave rise to the TCR beta libraries. TCRdb itself ran the multiplex PCR reads through MiXCR, one entry per CDR3 protein. This sample carries about 96,000 distinct CDR3 sequences, less than 70% of them seen once, and the ten largest clones take under 30%. RNA and DNA were co-extracted from approximately 20-30 mg of unsorted bulk tissue. No patient had received treatment, and all had chronic HBV infection. Details on this clonotype: This is likely a read error, given that the CDR3 carries no conserved phenylalanine or tryptophan at its end.

This receptor was obtained from a man aged 40-49 years with primary liver carcinoma and hepatitis B virus infection. What was sequenced was tumor-adjacent normal liver tissue.

The CDR3 DNA sequence: TGTGCCAGCAGCTTAGAGGTGGGTACTGAGCAGTTCTCC. It yields the protein CASSLEVGTEQFS. V usage is TRBV11-2 and J usage is TRBJ2-1; D gene ambiguous. Germline CDR1 SGHAT, CDR2 FQNNGV. V lost 0 bases, J lost 9 bases, and 9 bases lay in between. The CDR3 spans 13 residues.